Listed below are T cell receptor beta chains from one sample, sequenced in a study of cytomegalovirus exposure and HLA in healthy donors. Measured with immunoSEQ multiplex PCR; TCRdb has only the in-frame clones, and not every one. The sample yields fewer than 200,000 clones, approximately 77% seen once. The sample consisted of PBMCs. The receptor set was obtained from a male donor in good health and CMV-seropositive. CDR3s include the opening cysteine and the closing phenylalanine or tryptophan. The D gene is left open where the match is weak. Not every row has a clone size; where given, it reads once, few, many or a size class.

clone_size: .; v_call: TRBV7-2; j_call: TRBJ1-5; d_call: .; cdr3_aa: CASSLQLGGDQPQHF; cdr3_nt: TGTGCCAGCAGCTTACAGTTGGGGGGGGATCAGCCCCAGCATTTT
clone_size: .; v_call: TRBV11-2; j_call: TRBJ2-7; d_call: .; cdr3_aa: CASRLDYEQYF; cdr3_nt: TGTGCCAGCCGACTGGACTACGAGCAGTACTTC
clone_size: .; v_call: TRBV11-2; j_call: TRBJ2-5; d_call: .; cdr3_aa: CASSLRGGPQETQYF; cdr3_nt: TGTGCCAGCAGCTTAAGGGGGGGCCCCCAAGAGACCCAGTACTTC
clone_size: .; v_call: TRBV5-1; j_call: TRBJ2-1; d_call: TRBD1; cdr3_aa: CASSSGQSSYNEQFF; cdr3_nt: TGCGCCAGCAGCTCGGGACAGAGCTCCTACAATGAGCAGTTCTTC
clone_size: .; v_call: TRBV30; j_call: TRBJ1-4; d_call: .; cdr3_aa: CAWSPPGGKLFF; cdr3_nt: TGTGCCTGGAGCCCACCGGGGGGAAAGCTGTTTTTT
clone_size: few; v_call: TRBV29-1; j_call: TRBJ1-4; d_call: .; cdr3_aa: CSVWLVREKLFF; cdr3_nt: TGCAGCGTGTGGCTAGTTAGGGAAAAACTGTTTTTT
clone_size: .; v_call: TRBV7-2; j_call: TRBJ1-1; d_call: .; cdr3_aa: CASSLDRTRRVRSTEAFF; cdr3_nt: TGTGCCAGCAGCTTAGATCGTACCCGGAGAGTTCGGAGCACTGAAGCTTTCTTT
clone_size: .; v_call: TRBV4-1; j_call: TRBJ2-2; d_call: .; cdr3_aa: CASSQDNSGYTGELFF; cdr3_nt: TGCGCCAGCAGCCAAGATAATAGCGGATACACCGGGGAGCTGTTTTTT
clone_size: .; v_call: TRBV7-8; j_call: TRBJ2-7; d_call: .; cdr3_aa: CASSLGWGRPAEQYF; cdr3_nt: TGTGCCAGCAGCTTGGGGTGGGGCCGCCCGGCCGAGCAGTACTTC
clone_size: .; v_call: TRBV11-2; j_call: TRBJ2-5; d_call: TRBD2; cdr3_aa: CASSQTSGVPETQYF; cdr3_nt: TGTGCCAGCAGCCAGACTAGCGGGGTCCCGGAGACCCAGTACTTC
clone_size: .; v_call: TRBV5-1; j_call: TRBJ2-2; d_call: TRBD2; cdr3_aa: CASAPSGGNTGELFF; cdr3_nt: TGCGCCAGCGCCCCTAGCGGGGGAAACACCGGGGAGCTGTTTTTT
clone_size: .; v_call: TRBV4-1; j_call: TRBJ2-5; d_call: TRBD1; cdr3_aa: CASSQRDRPQETQYF; cdr3_nt: TGCGCCAGCAGCCAACGGGACAGGCCCCAAGAGACCCAGTACTTC
clone_size: .; v_call: TRBV6-5; j_call: TRBJ2-7; d_call: .; cdr3_aa: CASSPQYYEQYF; cdr3_nt: TGTGCCAGCAGTCCCCAGTATTACGAGCAGTACTTC
clone_size: few; v_call: TRBV5-1; j_call: TRBJ2-5; d_call: TRBD2; cdr3_aa: CASSPRLAGGRGETQYF; cdr3_nt: TGCGCCAGCAGCCCCCGACTAGCGGGGGGCCGGGGGGAGACCCAGTACTTC
clone_size: .; v_call: TRBV5-8; j_call: TRBJ2-5; d_call: .; cdr3_aa: CASSLLTRSGDQYF; cdr3_nt: TGTGCCAGCAGCCTACTGACGCGATCGGGTGACCAGTACTTC
clone_size: few; v_call: TRBV6-4; j_call: TRBJ2-5; d_call: TRBD2; cdr3_aa: CASAPTSGGQETQYF; cdr3_nt: TGTGCCAGCGCACCGACTAGCGGGGGTCAAGAGACCCAGTACTTC
clone_size: .; v_call: TRBV19; j_call: TRBJ2-1; d_call: .; cdr3_aa: CASSIDSVHLYNEQFF; cdr3_nt: TGTGCCAGTAGTATAGACTCTGTCCACCTATACAATGAGCAGTTCTTC
clone_size: .; v_call: TRBV6-1; j_call: TRBJ2-7; d_call: .; cdr3_aa: CASSEAGQGSSYEQYF; cdr3_nt: TGTGCCAGCAGTGAAGCAGGGCAGGGGAGCTCCTACGAGCAGTACTTC
clone_size: .; v_call: TRBV7-8; j_call: TRBJ1-4; d_call: TRBD1; cdr3_aa: CASSLRNRGDNEKLFF; cdr3_nt: TGTGCCAGCAGCCTACGGAACAGGGGCGATAATGAAAAACTGTTTTTT
clone_size: few; v_call: TRBV27; j_call: TRBJ2-7; d_call: .; cdr3_aa: CASSLRGYEQYF; cdr3_nt: TGTGCCAGCAGTTTACGAGGCTACGAGCAGTACTTC
clone_size: .; v_call: TRBV13; j_call: TRBJ2-2; d_call: .; cdr3_aa: CASSLQDTGELFF; cdr3_nt: TGTGCCAGCAGCTTACAGGACACCGGGGAGCTGTTTTTT
clone_size: .; v_call: TRBV6-5; j_call: TRBJ1-4; d_call: .; cdr3_aa: CASSYGWAGEKLFF; cdr3_nt: TGTGCCAGCAGTTACGGGTGGGCGGGTGAAAAACTGTTTTTT
clone_size: .; v_call: TRBV30; j_call: TRBJ1-4; d_call: .; cdr3_aa: CAWRSGPATNEKLFF; cdr3_nt: TGTGCCTGGAGAAGCGGCCCGGCAACTAATGAAAAACTGTTTTTT
clone_size: once; v_call: TRBV6-5; j_call: TRBJ2-5; d_call: TRBD2; cdr3_aa: CASSSGGPETQYF; cdr3_nt: TGTGCCAGCAGTTCGGGGGGGCCAGAGACCCAGTACTTC
clone_size: .; v_call: TRBV9; j_call: TRBJ2-7; d_call: TRBD2; cdr3_aa: CASSVAPTWTSGDLSEQYF; cdr3_nt: TGTGCCAGCAGCGTAGCTCCGACCTGGACTAGCGGGGATCTAAGCGAGCAGTACTTC
clone_size: .; v_call: TRBV5-1; j_call: TRBJ1-2; d_call: .; cdr3_aa: CASARQDHNYGYTF; cdr3_nt: TGCGCCAGCGCCCGACAGGACCATAACTATGGCTACACCTTC
clone_size: .; v_call: TRBV5-1; j_call: TRBJ1-3; d_call: .; cdr3_aa: CASSSGAGGTGNTIYF; cdr3_nt: TGCGCCAGCAGCTCAGGGGCGGGGGGAACTGGAAACACCATATATTTT
clone_size: .; v_call: TRBV10-2; j_call: TRBJ2-2; d_call: .; cdr3_aa: CASSLAPNTGELFF; cdr3_nt: TGCGCCAGCAGTCTAGCACCGAACACCGGGGAGCTGTTTTTT
clone_size: .; v_call: TRBV13; j_call: TRBJ1-1; d_call: .; cdr3_aa: CASSSAGAEAFF; cdr3_nt: TGTGCCAGCAGCTCAGCGGGGGCTGAAGCTTTCTTT
clone_size: .; v_call: TRBV10-1; j_call: TRBJ1-1; d_call: TRBD1; cdr3_aa: CASSESRQGGEAFF; cdr3_nt: TGCGCCAGCAGTGAGTCCAGACAGGGTGGTGAAGCTTTCTTT
clone_size: .; v_call: TRBV23-1; j_call: TRBJ2-1; d_call: .; cdr3_aa: CASSHDSFLRVDEQFF; cdr3_nt: TGCGCCAGCAGTCACGACAGTTTCCTCAGGGTCGATGAGCAGTTCTTC
clone_size: .; v_call: TRBV18; j_call: TRBJ1-4; d_call: TRBD1; cdr3_aa: CASSPAGTGNEKLFF; cdr3_nt: TGTGCCAGCTCACCGGCCGGGACAGGGAATGAAAAACTGTTTTTT
clone_size: .; v_call: TRBV30; j_call: TRBJ2-2; d_call: TRBD2; cdr3_aa: CAWRGLAGTGELFF; cdr3_nt: TGTGCCTGGAGGGGACTAGCGGGTACCGGGGAGCTGTTTTTT
clone_size: few; v_call: TRBV4-2; j_call: TRBJ1-2; d_call: TRBD1; cdr3_aa: CASSHSTGSWDYTF; cdr3_nt: TGTGCCAGCAGCCACTCGACAGGGAGTTGGGACTACACCTTC
clone_size: .; v_call: TRBV29-1; j_call: TRBJ2-1; d_call: .; cdr3_aa: CSVVAVKGNEQFF; cdr3_nt: TGCAGCGTTGTAGCGGTTAAAGGGAATGAGCAGTTCTTC